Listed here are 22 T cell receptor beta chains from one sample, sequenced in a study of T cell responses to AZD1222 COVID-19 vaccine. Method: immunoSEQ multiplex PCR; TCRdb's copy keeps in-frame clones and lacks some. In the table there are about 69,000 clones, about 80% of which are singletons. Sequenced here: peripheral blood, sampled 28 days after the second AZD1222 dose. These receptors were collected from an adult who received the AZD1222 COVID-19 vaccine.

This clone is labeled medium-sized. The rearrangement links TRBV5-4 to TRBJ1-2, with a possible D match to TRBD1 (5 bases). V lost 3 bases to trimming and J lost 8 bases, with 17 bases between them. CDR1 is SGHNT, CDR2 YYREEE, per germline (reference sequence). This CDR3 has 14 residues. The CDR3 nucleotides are TGTGCCAGCAGCTCCTTCGGGGCATTGGGAGGCTACACCTTC. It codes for CASSSFGALGGYTF. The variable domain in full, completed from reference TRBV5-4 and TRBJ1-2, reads ETGVTQSPTHLIKTRGQQVTLRCSSQSGHNTVSWYQQALGQGPQFIFQYYREEENGRGNFPPRFSGLQFPNYSSELNVNALELDDSALYLCASSSFGALGGYTFGSGTRLTVV.

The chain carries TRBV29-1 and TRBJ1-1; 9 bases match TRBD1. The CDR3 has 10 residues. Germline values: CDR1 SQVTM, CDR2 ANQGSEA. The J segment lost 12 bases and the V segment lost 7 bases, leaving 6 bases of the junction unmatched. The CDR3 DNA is TGCAGCGCCACGACAGGGGGATCTTTCTTT. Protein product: CSATTGGSFF.

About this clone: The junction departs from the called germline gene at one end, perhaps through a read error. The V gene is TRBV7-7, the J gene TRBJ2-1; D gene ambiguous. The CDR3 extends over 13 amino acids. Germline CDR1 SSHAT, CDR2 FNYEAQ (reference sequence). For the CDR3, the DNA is TGTGCTAGCAGCTTACAAAAACGGGCTGAGCAGTTCTTC. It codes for CASSLQKRAEQFF.

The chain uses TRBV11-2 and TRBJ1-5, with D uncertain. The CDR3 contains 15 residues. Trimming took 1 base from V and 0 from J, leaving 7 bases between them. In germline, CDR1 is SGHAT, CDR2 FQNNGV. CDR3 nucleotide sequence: TGTGCCAGCAGCTTAGGCGGATATAGCAATCAGCCCCAGCATTTT. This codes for CASSLGGYSNQPQHF.

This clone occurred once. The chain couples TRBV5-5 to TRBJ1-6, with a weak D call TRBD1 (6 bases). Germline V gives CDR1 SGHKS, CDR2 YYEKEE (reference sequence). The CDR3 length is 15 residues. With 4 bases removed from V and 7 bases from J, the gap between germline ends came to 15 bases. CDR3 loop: CASSPMTGSNSPLHF. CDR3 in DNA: TGTGCCAGCAGCCCGATGACAGGATCCAATTCACCCCTCCACTTT.

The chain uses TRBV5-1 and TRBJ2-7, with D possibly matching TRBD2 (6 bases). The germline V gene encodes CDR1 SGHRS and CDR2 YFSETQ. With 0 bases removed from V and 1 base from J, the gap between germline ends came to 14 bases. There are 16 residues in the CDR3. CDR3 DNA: TGCGCCAGCAGCTTGGTCTTTAGCGGTTCTTCCTACGAGCAGTACTTC. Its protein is CASSLVFSGSSYEQYF.

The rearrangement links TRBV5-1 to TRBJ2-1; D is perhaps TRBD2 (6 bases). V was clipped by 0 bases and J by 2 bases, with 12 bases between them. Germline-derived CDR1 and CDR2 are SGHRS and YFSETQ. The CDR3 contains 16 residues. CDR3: CASSLARGSPYNEQFF. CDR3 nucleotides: TGCGCCAGCAGCTTGGCTCGGGGGTCGCCCTACAATGAGCAGTTCTTC. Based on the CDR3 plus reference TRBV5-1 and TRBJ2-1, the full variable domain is KAGVTQTPRYLIKTRGQQVTLSCSPISGHRSVSWYQQTPGQGLQFLFEYFSETQRNKGNFPGRFSGRQFSNSRSEMNVSTLELGDSALYLCASSLARGSPYNEQFFGPGTRLTVL.

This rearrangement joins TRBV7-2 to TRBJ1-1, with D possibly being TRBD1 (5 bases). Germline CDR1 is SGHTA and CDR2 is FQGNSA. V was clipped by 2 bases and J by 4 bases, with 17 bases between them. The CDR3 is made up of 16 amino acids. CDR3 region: CASSLIPGRVFTEAFF. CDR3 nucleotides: TGTGCCAGCAGCTTAATACCAGGGAGGGTGTTCACTGAAGCTTTCTTT.

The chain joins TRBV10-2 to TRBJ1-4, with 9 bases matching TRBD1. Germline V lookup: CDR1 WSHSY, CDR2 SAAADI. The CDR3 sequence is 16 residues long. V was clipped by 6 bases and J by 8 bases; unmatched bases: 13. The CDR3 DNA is TGCGCCAGCAGCCCCTTCCCGACAGGGGGGAGGGAAAAACTGTTTTTT. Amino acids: CASSPFPTGGREKLFF.

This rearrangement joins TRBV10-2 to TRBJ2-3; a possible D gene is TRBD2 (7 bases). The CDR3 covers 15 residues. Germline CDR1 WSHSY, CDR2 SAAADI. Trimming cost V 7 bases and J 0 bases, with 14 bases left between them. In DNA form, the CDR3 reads TGCGCCAGCAAGGGGGGGGAGACTAGCACAGATACGCAGTATTTT. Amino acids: CASKGGETSTDTQYF.

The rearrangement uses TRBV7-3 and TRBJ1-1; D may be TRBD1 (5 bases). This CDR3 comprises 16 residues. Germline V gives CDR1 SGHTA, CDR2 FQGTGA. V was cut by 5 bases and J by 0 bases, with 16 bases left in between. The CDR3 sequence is CASSPDGGTMNTEAFF. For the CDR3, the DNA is TGTGCCAGCAGCCCCGACGGCGGGACCATGAACACTGAAGCTTTCTTT.

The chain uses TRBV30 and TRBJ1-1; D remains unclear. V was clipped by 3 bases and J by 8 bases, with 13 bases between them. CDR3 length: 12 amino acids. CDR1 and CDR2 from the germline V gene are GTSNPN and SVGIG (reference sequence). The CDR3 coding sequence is TGTGCCTGGAGAGACCGTACCGCGGAAGCTTTCTTT. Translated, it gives CAWRDRTAEAFF.

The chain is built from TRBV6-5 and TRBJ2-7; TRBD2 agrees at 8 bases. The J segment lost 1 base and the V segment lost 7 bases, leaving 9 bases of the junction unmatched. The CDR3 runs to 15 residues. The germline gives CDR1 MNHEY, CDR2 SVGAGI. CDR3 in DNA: TGTGCCAGCATGGAACCGGGACTAGGATCCTACGAGCAGTACTTC. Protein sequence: CASMEPGLGSYEQYF.

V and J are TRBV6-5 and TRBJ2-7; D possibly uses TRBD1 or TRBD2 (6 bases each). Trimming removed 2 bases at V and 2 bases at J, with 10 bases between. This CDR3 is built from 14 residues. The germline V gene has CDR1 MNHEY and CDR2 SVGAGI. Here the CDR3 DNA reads TGTGCCAGCAGTTACGTGGAGGGGGCCTACGAGCAGTACTTC. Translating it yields CASSYVEGAYEQYF.

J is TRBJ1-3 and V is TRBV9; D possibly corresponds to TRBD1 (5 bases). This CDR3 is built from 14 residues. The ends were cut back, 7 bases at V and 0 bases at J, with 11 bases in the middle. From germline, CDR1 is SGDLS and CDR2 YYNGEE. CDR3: CASCLGPSGNTIYF. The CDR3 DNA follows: TGTGCCAGCTGCTTGGGACCCTCTGGAAACACCATATATTTT.

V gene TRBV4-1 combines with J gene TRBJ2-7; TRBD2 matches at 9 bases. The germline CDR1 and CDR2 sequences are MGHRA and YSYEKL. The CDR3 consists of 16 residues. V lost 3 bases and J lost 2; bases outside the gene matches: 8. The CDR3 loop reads CASSQARGGATYEQYF. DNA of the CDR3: TGCGCCAGCAGCCAGGCACGCGGGGGGGCAACCTACGAGCAGTACTTC.

The DNA for the CDR3 is TGTGCCAGCAGTATCCTGGCAGGACACCAAGAGACCCAGTACTTC. Translated: CASSILAGHQETQYF. The chain has TRBV28 and TRBJ2-5, with unresolved D. V was clipped by 5 bases and J by 0 bases, with 13 bases between them. Germline lookup yields CDR1 MDHEN and CDR2 SYDVKM. This CDR3 spans 15 amino acids. Using reference TRBV28 and TRBJ2-5 for the parts outside the CDR3, the full variable domain is DVKVTQSSRYLVKRTGEKVFLECVQDMDHENMFWYRQDPGLGLRLIYFSYDVKMKEKGDIPEGYSVSREKKERFSLILESASTNQTSMYLCASSILAGHQETQYFGPGTRLLVL.

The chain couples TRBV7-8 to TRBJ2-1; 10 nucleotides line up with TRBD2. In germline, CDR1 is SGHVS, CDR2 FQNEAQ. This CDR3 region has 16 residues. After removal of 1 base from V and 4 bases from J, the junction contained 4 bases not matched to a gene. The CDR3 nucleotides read TGTGCCAGCAGCTTAGAATTAGCGGGGGGTTACAATGAGCAGTTCTTC. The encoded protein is CASSLELAGGYNEQFF. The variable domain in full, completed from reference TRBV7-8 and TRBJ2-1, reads GAGVSQSPRYKVAKRGQDVALRCDPISGHVSLFWYQQALGQGPEFLTYFQNEAQLDKSGLPSDRFFAERPEGSVSTLKIQRTQQEDSAVYLCASSLELAGGYNEQFFGPGTRLTVL.

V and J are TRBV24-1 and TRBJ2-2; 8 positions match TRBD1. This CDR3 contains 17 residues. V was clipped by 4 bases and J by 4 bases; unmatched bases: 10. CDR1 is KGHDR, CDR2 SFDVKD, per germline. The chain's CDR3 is CATSDPGQASSTGELFF. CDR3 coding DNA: TGTGCCACCAGTGACCCGGGACAGGCATCGAGCACCGGGGAGCTGTTTTTT.

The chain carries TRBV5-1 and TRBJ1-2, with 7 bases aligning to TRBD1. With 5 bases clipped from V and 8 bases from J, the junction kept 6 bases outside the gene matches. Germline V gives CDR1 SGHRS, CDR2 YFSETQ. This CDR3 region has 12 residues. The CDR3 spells CASRQTGYGYTF. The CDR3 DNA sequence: TGCGCCAGCAGACAGACAGGGTACGGCTACACCTTC.

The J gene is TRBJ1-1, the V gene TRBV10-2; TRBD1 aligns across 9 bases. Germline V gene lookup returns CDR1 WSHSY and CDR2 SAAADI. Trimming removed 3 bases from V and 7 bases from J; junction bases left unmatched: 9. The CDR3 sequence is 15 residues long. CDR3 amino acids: CASSDPGTGIFEAFF. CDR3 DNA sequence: TGCGCCAGCAGTGATCCCGGGACAGGGATTTTTGAAGCTTTCTTT.

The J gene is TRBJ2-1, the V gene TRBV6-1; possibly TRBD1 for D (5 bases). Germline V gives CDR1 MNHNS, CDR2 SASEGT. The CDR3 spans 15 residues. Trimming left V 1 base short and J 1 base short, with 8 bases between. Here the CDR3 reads CASSEETASYNEQFF. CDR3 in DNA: TGTGCCAGCAGTGAAGAGACAGCTTCCTACAATGAGCAGTTCTTC.